The clone carrying this TCR beta chain was observed many times. The antigen remains unidentified. An end of the junction differs from the germline gene, which may be a read error. The data stem from a study of T cells in localized non-small cell lung cancer. Whole-study findings and limits: Maximal T cell clonality occurred in uninvolved adjacent lung, with tumor ranking below it.

Profiled with immunoSEQ multiplex PCR; TCRdb holds only in-frame clones, not every one. This sample carries about 45,000 clones, around 81% of them seen once, and the ten largest clones take 17%. This TCR came from a man aged 40 to 75 with stage III lung adenocarcinoma. The sample consisted of peripheral blood mononuclear cells, taken before any cancer treatment.

The CDR3 here is CASALDRQNEQFF. CDR3 coding DNA: TGTGCTAGTGCTTTGGACAGACAAAATGAGCAGTTCTTC. The chain couples TRBV12-5 to TRBJ2-1; a possible D gene is TRBD1 (6 bases). CDR1 and CDR2 from the germline V gene are LGHNT and FRNRAP. CDR3 size: 13 residues.